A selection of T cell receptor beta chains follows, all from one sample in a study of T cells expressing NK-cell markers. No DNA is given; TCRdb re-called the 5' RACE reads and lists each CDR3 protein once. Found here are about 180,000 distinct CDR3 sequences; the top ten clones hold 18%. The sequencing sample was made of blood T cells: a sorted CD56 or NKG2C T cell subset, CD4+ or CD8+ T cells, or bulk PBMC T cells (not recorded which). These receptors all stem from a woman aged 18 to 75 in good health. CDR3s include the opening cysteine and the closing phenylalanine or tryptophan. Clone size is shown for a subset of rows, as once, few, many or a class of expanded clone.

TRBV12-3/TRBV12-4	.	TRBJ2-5	CASGHRGGEETQYF
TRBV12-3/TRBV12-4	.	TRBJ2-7	CASSLELAQTYEQYF
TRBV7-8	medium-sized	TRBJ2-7	CASSLATGGPSEQYF
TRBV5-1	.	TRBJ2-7	CASSPGLAGGVATEQYF
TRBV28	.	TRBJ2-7	CASSSKNTERQYF
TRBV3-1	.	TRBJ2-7	CASSSQVGSYEQYF
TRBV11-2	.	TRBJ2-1	CASSLTSGRAGDEQFF
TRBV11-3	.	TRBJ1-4	CASSSVLQAGRLPLTNEKLFF
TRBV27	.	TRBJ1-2	CASSSPGQGTYGYTF
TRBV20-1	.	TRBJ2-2	CSAKGWSGELFF
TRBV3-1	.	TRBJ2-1	CASSQDRGKQFF
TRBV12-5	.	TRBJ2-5	CASGLSGGEETQYF
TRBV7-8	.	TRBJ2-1	CASSPRLANEQFF
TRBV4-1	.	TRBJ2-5	CASSRQVLAGQAQETQYF
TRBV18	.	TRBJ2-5	CASSQTPRALAEETQYF
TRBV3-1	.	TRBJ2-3	CASSAVGTSTDTQYF
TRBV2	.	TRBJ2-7	CASQGGPPNEQYF
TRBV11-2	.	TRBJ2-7	CASSLDLLGNEQYF
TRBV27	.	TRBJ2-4	CARPLQGPTQKTIQYF
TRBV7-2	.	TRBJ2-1	CASSSSLRGEQFF
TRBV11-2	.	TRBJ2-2	CASSLRRLAAHRELFF
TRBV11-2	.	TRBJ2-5	CASSSHIQETQYF
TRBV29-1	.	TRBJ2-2	CSVGAFGGTGELFF
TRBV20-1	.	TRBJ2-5	CSADQGRETQYF
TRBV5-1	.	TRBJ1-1	CASSSQLGQGNTEAFF
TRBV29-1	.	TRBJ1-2	CSVEARGDVVLYTF
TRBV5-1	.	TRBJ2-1	CASSVGQGSFNEQFF
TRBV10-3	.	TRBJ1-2	CAILPLDGGQYGYTF
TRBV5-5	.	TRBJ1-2	CASSFLAQLDGGTF
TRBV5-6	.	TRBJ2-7	CASSLNRKEQGLSYEQYF
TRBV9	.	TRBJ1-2	CASSSGQALDGYTF
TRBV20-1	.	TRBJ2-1	CSATRLSTTDYNEQFF
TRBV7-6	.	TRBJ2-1	CASSSGLGREQFF
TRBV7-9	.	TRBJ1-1	CASSPSSGEAFF
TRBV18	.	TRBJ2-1	CASSPQGLNNEQFF
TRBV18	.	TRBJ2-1	CASSPTLAAEQFF
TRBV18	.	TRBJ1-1	CASSPPLRALRNTEAFF
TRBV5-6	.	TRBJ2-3	CASSKTADTQYF
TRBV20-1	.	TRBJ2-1	CSAPRWASGRNEQFF
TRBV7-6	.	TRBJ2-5	CASSSPNRGQETQYF
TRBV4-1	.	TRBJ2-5	CASSQVGLAVETQYF
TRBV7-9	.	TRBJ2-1	CASGLAGGDEQFF
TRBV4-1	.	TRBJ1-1	CASSRTANTEAFF
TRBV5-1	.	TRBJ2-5	CASSLGETAETQYF
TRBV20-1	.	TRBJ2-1	CSASPRSSGGYNEQFF
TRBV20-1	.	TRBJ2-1	CSAGLSGRGNNEQFF
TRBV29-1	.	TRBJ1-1	CSVLNPGGGSVNTEAFF
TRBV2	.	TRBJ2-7	CASSGGWEQYF
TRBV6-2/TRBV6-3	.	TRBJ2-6	CASSYLGRGLSSGANVLTF
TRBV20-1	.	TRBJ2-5	CSAGLAGGAQETQYF
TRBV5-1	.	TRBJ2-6	CASLDAGANVLTF
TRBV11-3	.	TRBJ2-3	CASSKGGTDTQYF
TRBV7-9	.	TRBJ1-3	CASSSGRTIYF
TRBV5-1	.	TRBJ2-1	CASRPPGLANSNEQFF